This record covers a single T cell receptor (beta chain). What it binds is unknown. These data originate in a study of glioma-infiltrating T cells after dendritic cell vaccination. Whole-study results and caveats: Patients with more pretreatment TILs had longer time to progression and survival.

Trimming cost V 1 base and J 5 bases, with 12 bases left between them. The CDR3 totals 15 residues. The germline V gene encodes CDR1 SGHTA and CDR2 FQGNSA. Primers: 60 V beta forward and 13 J beta reverse. The method was immunoSEQ multiplex PCR; TCRdb's version includes in-frame clones alone and lacks a portion of them. The sample lists 90,000 or so clones; about 85% were seen once. The sequence was collected from a human donor with glioblastoma. The chain employs TRBV7-2 and TRBJ1-5; a possible D gene is TRBD1 (6 bases). This specimen was blood, taken before dendritic cell vaccination. The DNA of the CDR3 is TGTGCCAGCAGCTTAGTAGTGACAGGTTATCAGCCCCAGCATTTT. Residues: CASSLVVTGYQPQHF.